This entry features one T cell receptor (beta chain) sequence. The target antigen is unknown. Naive CD8 cells lacked CD45RO, underwent positive selection for CCR7 and left out terminally differentiated effector memory CD45RA+ cells. Those who donated, Caucasian adults without exception, all lived in Nashville, Tennessee. The sample is drawn from a study of shared clonotypes between healthy human individuals. General observations from the study: Relative to clonotypes present in all four donors, those not shared had lower generation probabilities. A generally larger estimated richness was seen in naive subsets than in memory subsets.

The CDR3 sequence is 17 residues long. The germline V gene has CDR1 ENHRY and CDR2 SYGVKD. Trimming took 3 bases from V and 5 from J; bases not matched to a gene: 9. Data came from immunoSEQ multiplex PCR; TCRdb stores just in-frame clones and leaves some out. The data contain fewer than 800,000 clones, about 91% of them seen just once; the ten biggest clones take up about a quarter. The receptor comes from a young man in good health. V gene TRBV10-3 combines with J gene TRBJ2-1, with TRBD2 matching over 11 bases. Sequences were obtained from naive CD8+ T cells sorted from blood. This CDR3 reads CAISEPASGRPDNEQFF. CDR3 sequence (DNA): TGTGCCATCAGTGAACCAGCTAGCGGGAGGCCCGACAATGAGCAGTTCTTC.